The 20 T cell receptor beta chains in this list originate from one sample, sequenced in a study of T cell changes during pregnancy in multiple sclerosis. Assay used: immunoSEQ multiplex PCR; TCRdb lists only in-frame clones, some missing. This table holds tens of thousands of clones, just over 90% found once. The specimen was peripheral blood, collected in the third trimester of pregnancy. All receptors derive from a female donor with multiple sclerosis, enrolled in a pregnancy study.

The chain recombines TRBV27 with TRBJ2-7; 7 bases match TRBD1. The germline V gene has CDR1 MNHEY and CDR2 SMNVEV (reference sequence). The CDR3 is made up of 14 amino acids. J gave up 1 base and V 5 bases, and 5 bases lay outside the gene matches. The CDR3 spells CASSRQTGSYEQYF. CDR3 DNA: TGTGCCAGCAGTAGACAGACAGGGTCCTACGAGCAGTACTTC.

The chain combines TRBV7-2 with TRBJ2-1, with D possibly TRBD2 on 5 matching bases. Germline CDR1 SGHTA, CDR2 FQGNSA. V lost 1 base to trimming and J lost 6 bases, with 13 bases between them. The CDR3 is 15 residues long. The CDR3 spells CASSLGPYLANEQFF. CDR3 bases: TGTGCCAGCAGCTTAGGACCCTACCTAGCCAATGAGCAGTTCTTC.

The V and J genes are TRBV19 and TRBJ2-3; 12 bases agree with TRBD2. From germline, CDR1 is LNHDA and CDR2 SQIVND (reference sequence). The CDR3 has 17 amino acids. Trimming at V came to 6 bases and at J to 0 bases, leaving 7 bases not matched to a gene. CDR3 sequence (DNA): TGTGCCAGTAGCAGCCGGGGACTAGCGGGTAGCACAGATACGCAGTATTTT. It is translated as CASSSRGLAGSTDTQYF.

The gene calls are TRBV2 and TRBJ2-3, with 9 bases fitting TRBD2. Germline lookup yields CDR1 SNHLY and CDR2 FYNNEI. V gave up 7 bases and J gave up 0 bases; unmatched junction bases: 14. The CDR3 runs 18 residues. CDR3 region: CASTRLAGFPTSTDTQYF. The CDR3 DNA is TGTGCCAGCACAAGGCTAGCGGGATTCCCCACTAGCACAGATACGCAGTATTTT.

This clone was seen just once. This chain connects TRBV30 to TRBJ1-3; perhaps TRBD1 as D (6 bases). Trimming left V 0 bases short and J 1 base short, with 10 bases between. Germline CDR1 and CDR2: GTSNPN and SVGIG (reference sequence). The CDR3 is 15 amino acids. The CDR3: CAWSVTGLSGNTIYF. CDR3 coding DNA: TGTGCCTGGAGTGTTACAGGGCTTTCTGGAAACACCATATATTTT.

The rearrangement joins TRBV21-1 to TRBJ2-7; the D call of TRBD2 is as the table states it, not checked on the DNA. TRBV21-1 is a recognized pseudogene. CDR3 length: 16 amino acids. The chain's CDR3 is CASSKAITSGTYEQYF. CDR3 DNA: TGTGCCAGCAGCAAAGCGATTACTAGCGGAACCTACGAGCAGTACTTC.

The chain employs TRBV4-3 and TRBJ2-7, with 8 nucleotides matching TRBD1. TRBJ2-1 matches the DNA end more closely, so the J call is doubtful. The CDR3 contains 17 residues. Germline values: CDR1 LGHNA, CDR2 YSLEER. CDR3 coding DNA: TGCGCCAGCAGCCAAGATACCCTAAAGACAGGGGTCAATGAGCAGTTCTTC. This encodes CASSQDTLKTGVNEQFF.

V usage is TRBV27 and J usage is TRBJ2-7, with 11 bases identical to TRBD2. CDR3 length: 14 amino acids. In germline, CDR1 is MNHEY, CDR2 SMNVEV (reference sequence). Trimming cost V 3 bases and J 4 bases; bases outside gene matches: 2. As DNA, the CDR3 is TGTGCCAGCAGTTTGACTAGCGGGAAGTACGAGCAGTACTTC. Translating it yields CASSLTSGKYEQYF.

The CDR3 coding sequence is TGTGCCAGCAGTGGAGGGGCGGAAACGGAGCAGTACTTC. Translated, it gives CASSGGAETEQYF. V usage is TRBV28 and J usage is TRBJ2-7; D perhaps matches TRBD2 (6 bases). Trimming removed 5 bases from V and 7 bases from J, with 15 bases in between. CDR1 is MDHEN and CDR2 is SYDVKM in the germline V gene. There are 13 residues in the CDR3.

This rearrangement joins TRBV2 to TRBJ2-1; 10 bases line up with TRBD2. Trimming cost V 6 bases and J 9 bases; bases outside gene matches: 11. Germline V gene sequence: CDR1 SNHLY, CDR2 FYNNEI. The CDR3 spans 15 residues. CDR3 DNA: TGTGCCAGCAGAGCAAGAGCGGGAGGGCCGGGTGAGCAGTTCTTC. Encoded protein: CASRARAGGPGEQFF.

The chain combines TRBV21-1 with TRBJ2-1; the table's D call TRBD2 went unverified against the DNA. TRBV21-1 is a known pseudogene. The CDR3 sequence is 16 residues long. The CDR3 sequence is CASSKDRREDRDEQFF. In DNA form, the CDR3 reads TGTGCCAGCAGCAAAGATAGGCGGGAGGATAGAGATGAGCAGTTCTTC.

The rearrangement links TRBV5-5 to TRBJ2-1, with 7 bases aligning to TRBD2. CDR1 SGHKS and CDR2 YYEKEE come from the germline V gene (reference sequence). With V trimmed by 1 base and J by 2 bases, 6 bases remained unmatched. The CDR3 has 16 amino acids. The CDR3 loop is CASSLWLAATYNEQFF. CDR3 nucleotides: TGTGCCAGCAGCTTGTGGCTAGCGGCTACCTACAATGAGCAGTTCTTC.

The chain combines TRBV11-2 with TRBJ2-1, with 9 bases that match TRBD2. The germline V gene encodes CDR1 SGHAT and CDR2 FQNNGV. The CDR3 spans 15 residues. Losses at the gene ends were 3 bases for V and 9 bases for J; bases not matched to a gene: 9. CDR3 nucleotides: TGTGCCAGCAGCTTTGCCCCTAGCGGGATTGCTGAGCAGTTCTTC. Protein: CASSFAPSGIAEQFF.

J is TRBJ1-1 and V is TRBV11-2; D possibly corresponds to TRBD1 (5 bases). Germline CDR1 is SGHAT and CDR2 is FQNNGV. Trimming took off 8 bases at V and 6 bases at J, with 10 bases between the two ends. The CDR3 has 11 amino acids. The CDR3 reads CASATGPEAFF. CDR3 bases: TGTGCCAGCGCCACAGGACCTGAAGCTTTCTTT.

The gene calls are TRBV14 and TRBJ2-1; 7 bases map to TRBD2. Germline CDR1 is SGHDN and CDR2 is FVKESK. The length of the CDR3 is 16 residues. J lost 8 bases, V lost 2 bases, and 12 bases had no gene match. The CDR3 DNA reads TGTGCCAGCAGCCAATTAAGCGGGGCGGTCTTCGATGAGCAGTTCTTC. Amino acid sequence: CASSQLSGAVFDEQFF.

The chain couples TRBV27 to TRBJ2-7; the D gene is possibly TRBD1 (5 bases). Trimming pared 3 bases from V and 0 bases from J, leaving 12 bases between. The CDR3 length is 15 residues. Germline assignment: CDR1 MNHEY and CDR2 SMNVEV (reference sequence). As DNA, the CDR3 is TGTGCCAGCAGTTTTCAGGGCTCGAGCTCCTACGAGCAGTACTTC. It specifies CASSFQGSSSYEQYF.

The CDR3 here is CASSPTTGGDQPQHF. CDR3 DNA sequence: TGTGCCAGCAGCCCAACCACAGGTGGGGATCAGCCCCAGCATTTT. The V gene is TRBV7-9, the J gene TRBJ1-5; a weak D match, TRBD1 (5 bases). Trimming took 5 bases from V and 5 from J, leaving 16 bases between them. The CDR3 has 15 amino acids. Germline lookup yields CDR1 SEHNR and CDR2 FQNEAQ (reference sequence). Full variable domain (outside the CDR3, taken from reference TRBV7-9 and TRBJ1-5): DTGVSQNPRHKITKRGQNVTFRCDPISEHNRLYWYRQTLGQGPEFLTYFQNEAQLEKSRLLSDRFSAERPKGSFSTLEIQRTEQGDSAMYLCASSPTTGGDQPQHFGDGTRLSIL.

This clone has only one observation. J is TRBJ2-2 and V is TRBV4-2; maybe TRBD2 (6 bases). V gave up 1 base and J gave up 8 bases, with 14 bases separating them. The CDR3 has 15 amino acids. The germline V gene encodes CDR1 LGHNA and CDR2 YNFKEQ. The CDR3: CASSQGGGVGGELFF. CDR3 DNA sequence: TGTGCCAGCAGCCAAGGAGGCGGGGTAGGGGGGGAGCTGTTTTTT.

V gene TRBV7-9 combines with J gene TRBJ2-7, with D tentatively TRBD1 (6 bases). Trimming shortened V by 2 bases and J by 1 base, and 12 bases separated the two germline ends. From germline, CDR1 is SEHNR and CDR2 FQNEAQ (reference sequence). This CDR3 region has 15 residues. The CDR3 region is CASSLIRGLSYEQYF. Written as DNA, the CDR3 is TGTGCCAGCAGCTTAATCAGGGGCCTTTCCTACGAGCAGTACTTC.

The V gene is TRBV11-2, the J gene TRBJ2-1; D call uncertain. CDR3 length: 12 residues. Trimming stripped 2 bases from V and 9 bases from J, with 8 bases between. Germline CDR1 and CDR2: SGHAT and FQNNGV. Here the CDR3 reads CASSLMHGEQFF. The CDR3 DNA reads as TGTGCCAGCAGCTTAATGCACGGTGAGCAGTTCTTC.